These 2 T cell receptor beta chains were sequenced from one sample in a study of metastatic and nonmetastatic thyroid tumors. Via MiXCR, TCRdb re-called the PCR reads. The table records some 17,000 clones, roughly 21% of them present only once. No patient had received any treatment before thyroid surgery. The material sequenced was adjacent normal tissue. The receptors shown here come from a female donor with papillary thyroid cancer or a benign thyroid nodule (not recorded which). Some clones in this sample may be carry-over from other donors' samples.

This clone has at least ten counts. The rearrangement links TRBV20-1 to TRBJ1-1; maybe TRBD1 (5 bases). Trimming left V 4 bases short and J 0 bases short, with 9 bases between. Germline assignment: CDR1 DFQATT and CDR2 SNEGSKA (reference sequence). The CDR3 loop spans 13 amino acids. The CDR3 bases are TGCAGTGCTACGGACATCTTGAACACTGAAGCTTTCTTT. Its translation: CSATDILNTEAFF.

This chain links TRBV2 with TRBJ2-3, with 7 bases fitting TRBD2. The V gene end was trimmed by 4 bases and the J gene end by 2 bases; junction bases not matched to a gene: 6. CDR3 length equals 15 residues. Germline V lookup: CDR1 SNHLY, CDR2 FYNNEI. CDR3 bases: TGTGCCAGCAGTGGAGTTGGGGGGGACACAGATACGCAGTATTTT. Residues: CASSGVGGDTDTQYF.